The rows below give T cell receptor beta chains drawn from one sample of a study of cytomegalovirus exposure and HLA in healthy donors. Here immunoSEQ multiplex PCR was the method, and the copy in TCRdb shows in-frame clones only, minus some. Of fewer than 200,000 clones listed, roughly nine tenths are singletons. The sequencing input was PBMCs. The receptors derive from a woman aged 18-30 years in good health and CMV-seropositive. CDR3s include the opening cysteine and the closing phenylalanine or tryptophan. Each record gives: CDR3 length, clone size, V gene, J gene, CDR3 protein. Not all rows give a size; the values are once, few, many and, for expanded clones, a class.

16	NA	TRBV6-4	TRBJ2-1	CASSDTTSGGADEQFF
14	NA	TRBV6-5	TRBJ2-7	CASSATGGLDEQYF
18	once	TRBV4-1	TRBJ2-1	CASSQQTTSVTSYNEQFF
14	NA	TRBV6-1	TRBJ2-5	CASRASRAQETQYF
14	NA	TRBV6-1	TRBJ2-5	CASSASGGAETQYF
15	NA	TRBV6-6	TRBJ2-5	CASSYPSGGAGTQYF
15	NA	TRBV5-5	TRBJ2-7	CASSLEGAPSYEQYF
16	NA	TRBV7-2	TRBJ1-2	CASSLGWVQGPYGYTF
15	NA	TRBV28	TRBJ2-7	CASASTGQGLYEQYF
15	NA	TRBV2	TRBJ1-2	CASTPGQGRLFGYTF
9	few	TRBV2	TRBJ1-2	CASSSSDTF
17	NA	TRBV19	TRBJ2-7	CASSIAGVAGAPWEQYF
16	NA	TRBV27	TRBJ2-2	CASSLSGTGRTGELFF
11	once	TRBV29-1	TRBJ2-7	CSVTDKYEQYF
13	NA	TRBV5-1	TRBJ2-1	CASSSYRGLEQFF
14	NA	TRBV25-1	TRBJ1-1	CASRATGGANRAFF
16	once	TRBV11-2	TRBJ2-3	CASSRASGGEADTQYF
12	NA	TRBV11-3	TRBJ2-1	CASRGSGNEQFF
16	NA	TRBV11-2	TRBJ2-3	CASSLRLGGVTDTQYF
17	NA	TRBV15	TRBJ2-5	CATSRGNSGTGGETQYF
14	NA	TRBV28	TRBJ2-1	CASSLGSSYNEQFF
17	NA	TRBV7-9	TRBJ2-1	CASSLGPGTSGNNEQFF
19	NA	TRBV30	TRBJ2-1	CAWTLAGTSGRPRAGEQFF
17	NA	TRBV19	TRBJ2-5	CASSMLTGTRGQETQYF
13	NA	TRBV11-2	TRBJ2-7	CASSLDNTYEQYF
15	NA	TRBV6-5	TRBJ1-6	CASNRRGTGDSPLHF
13	NA	TRBV7-9	TRBJ2-7	CASSLPGTYEQYF
11	NA	TRBV6-5	TRBJ2-5	CASSLQGTQYF
14	NA	TRBV10-1	TRBJ1-1	CASSESDTNTEAFF
16	NA	TRBV18	TRBJ2-3	CASSPAWGQGQDTQYF
15	NA	TRBV5-1	TRBJ2-1	CASSAGTGSYNEQFF
15	NA	TRBV5-1	TRBJ1-1	CASSSETARGTEAFF
15	few	TRBV4-1	TRBJ1-6	CASSLDGQYNSPLHF
12	NA	TRBV29-1	TRBJ2-5	CSVETGVETQYF
12	NA	TRBV28	TRBJ2-7	CASSVQGYEQYF
13	NA	TRBV28	TRBJ2-7	CASRLAGDYEQYF
15	NA	TRBV28	TRBJ2-4	CASSFGGQAKNIQYF
14	NA	TRBV11-2	TRBJ1-5	CASSFGGEDQPQHF
12	few	TRBV28	TRBJ1-1	CASTRAGAEAFF
16	NA	TRBV15	TRBJ2-4	CATSTAGELAKNIQYF